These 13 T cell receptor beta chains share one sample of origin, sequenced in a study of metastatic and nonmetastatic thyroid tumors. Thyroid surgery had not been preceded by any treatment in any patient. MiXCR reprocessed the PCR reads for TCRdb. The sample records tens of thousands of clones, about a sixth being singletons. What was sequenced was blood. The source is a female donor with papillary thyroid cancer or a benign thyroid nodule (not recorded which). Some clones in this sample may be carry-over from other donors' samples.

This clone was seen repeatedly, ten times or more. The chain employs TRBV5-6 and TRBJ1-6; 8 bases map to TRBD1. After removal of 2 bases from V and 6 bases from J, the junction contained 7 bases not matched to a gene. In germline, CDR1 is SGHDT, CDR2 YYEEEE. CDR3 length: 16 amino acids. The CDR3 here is CASSFIGTGLNSPLHF. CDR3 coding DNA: TGTGCCAGCAGCTTTATCGGGACAGGACTTAATTCACCCCTCCACTTT.

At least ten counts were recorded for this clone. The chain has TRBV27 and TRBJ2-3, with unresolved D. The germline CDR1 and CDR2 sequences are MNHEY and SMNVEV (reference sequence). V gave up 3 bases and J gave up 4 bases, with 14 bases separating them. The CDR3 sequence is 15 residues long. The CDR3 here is CASSFGGGYSDTQYF. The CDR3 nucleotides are TGTGCCAGCAGTTTCGGCGGTGGCTACTCAGATACGCAGTATTTT.

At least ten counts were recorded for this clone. This CDR3 is CASILGVNSNQPQHF. CDR3 in DNA: TGTGCCAGCATCCTTGGGGTGAATAGCAATCAGCCCCAGCATTTT. The V gene is TRBV19, the J gene TRBJ1-5; no clear D. Germline lookup yields CDR1 LNHDA and CDR2 SQIVND (reference sequence). Trimming pared 9 bases from V and 0 bases from J, leaving 15 bases between. This CDR3 region has 15 residues.

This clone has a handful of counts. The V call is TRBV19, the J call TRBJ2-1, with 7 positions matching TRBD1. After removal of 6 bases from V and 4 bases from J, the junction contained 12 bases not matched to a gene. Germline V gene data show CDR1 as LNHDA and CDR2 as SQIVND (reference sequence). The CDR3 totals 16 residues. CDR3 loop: CASRGARGTAYNEQFF. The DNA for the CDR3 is TGTGCCAGTAGGGGGGCGAGGGGGACAGCTTACAATGAGCAGTTCTTC. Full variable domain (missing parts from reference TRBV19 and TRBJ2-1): DGGITQSPKYLFRKEGQNVTLSCEQNLNHDAMYWYRQDPGQGLRLIYYSQIVNDFQKGDIAEGYSVSREKKESFPLTVTSAQKNPTAFYLCASRGARGTAYNEQFFGPGTRLTVL.

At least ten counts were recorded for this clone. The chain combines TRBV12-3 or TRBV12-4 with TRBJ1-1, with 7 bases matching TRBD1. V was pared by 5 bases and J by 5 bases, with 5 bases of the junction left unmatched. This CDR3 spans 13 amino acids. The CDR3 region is CASSRQGWTEAFF. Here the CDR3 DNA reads TGTGCCAGCAGTCGACAGGGTTGGACTGAAGCTTTCTTT.

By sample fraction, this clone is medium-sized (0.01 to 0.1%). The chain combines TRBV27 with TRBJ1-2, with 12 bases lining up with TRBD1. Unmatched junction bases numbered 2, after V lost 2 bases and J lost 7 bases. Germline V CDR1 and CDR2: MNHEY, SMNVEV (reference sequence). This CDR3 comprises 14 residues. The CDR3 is CASSLGTGGSGYTF. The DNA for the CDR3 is TGTGCCAGCAGTTTAGGGACAGGGGGCAGTGGCTACACCTTC.

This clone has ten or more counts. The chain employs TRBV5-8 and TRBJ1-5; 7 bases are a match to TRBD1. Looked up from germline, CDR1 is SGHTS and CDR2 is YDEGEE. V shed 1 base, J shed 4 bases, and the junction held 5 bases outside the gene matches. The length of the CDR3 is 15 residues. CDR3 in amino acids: CASSLTGATNQPQHF. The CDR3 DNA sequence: TGTGCCAGCAGCTTGACAGGGGCCACTAATCAGCCCCAGCATTTT. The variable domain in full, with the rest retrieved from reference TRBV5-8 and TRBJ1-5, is EAGVTQSPTHLIKTRGQQATLRCSPISGHTSVYWYQQALGLGLQFLLWYDEGEERNRGNFPPRFSGRQFPNYSSELNVNALELEDSALYLCASSLTGATNQPQHFGDGTRLSIL.

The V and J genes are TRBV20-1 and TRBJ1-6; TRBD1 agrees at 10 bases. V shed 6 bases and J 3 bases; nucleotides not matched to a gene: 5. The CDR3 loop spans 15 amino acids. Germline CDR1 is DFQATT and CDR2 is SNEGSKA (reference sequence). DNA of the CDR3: TGCAGTGCGGTTGGACAGGGGGTCTATAATTCACCCCTCCACTTT. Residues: CSAVGQGVYNSPLHF.

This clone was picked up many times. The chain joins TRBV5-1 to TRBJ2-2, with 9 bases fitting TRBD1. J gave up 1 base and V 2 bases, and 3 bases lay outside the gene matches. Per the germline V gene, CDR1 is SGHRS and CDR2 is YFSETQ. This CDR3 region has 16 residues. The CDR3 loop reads CASSFQGQGNTGELFF. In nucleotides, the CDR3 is TGCGCCAGCAGCTTTCAGGGACAGGGGAACACCGGGGAGCTGTTTTTT. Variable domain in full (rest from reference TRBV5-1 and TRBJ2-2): KAGVTQTPRYLIKTRGQQVTLSCSPISGHRSVSWYQQTPGQGLQFLFEYFSETQRNKGNFPGRFSGRQFSNSRSEMNVSTLELGDSALYLCASSFQGQGNTGELFFGEGSRLTVL.

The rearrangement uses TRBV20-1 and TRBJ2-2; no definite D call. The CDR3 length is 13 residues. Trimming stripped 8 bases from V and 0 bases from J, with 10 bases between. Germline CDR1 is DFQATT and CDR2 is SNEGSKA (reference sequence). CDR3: CSSLRPNTGELFF. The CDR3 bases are TGCAGTTCCCTTCGACCGAACACCGGGGAGCTGTTTTTT.

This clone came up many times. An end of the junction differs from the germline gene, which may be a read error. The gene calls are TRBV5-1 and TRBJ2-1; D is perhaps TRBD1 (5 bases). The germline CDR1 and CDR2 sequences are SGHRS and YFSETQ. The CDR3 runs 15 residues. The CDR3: CASSFSRASYNEQSF. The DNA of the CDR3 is TGCGCCAGCAGCTTTTCCAGGGCTTCCTACAATGAGCAGTCCTTC.

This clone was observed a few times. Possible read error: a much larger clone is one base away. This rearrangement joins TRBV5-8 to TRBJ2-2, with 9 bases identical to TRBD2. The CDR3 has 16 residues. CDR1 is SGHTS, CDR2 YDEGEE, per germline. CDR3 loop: CASSDERGAATGEPFF. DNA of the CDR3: TGTGCCAGCAGCGACGAGCGGGGGGCCGCCACCGGGGAGCCGTTTTTT.

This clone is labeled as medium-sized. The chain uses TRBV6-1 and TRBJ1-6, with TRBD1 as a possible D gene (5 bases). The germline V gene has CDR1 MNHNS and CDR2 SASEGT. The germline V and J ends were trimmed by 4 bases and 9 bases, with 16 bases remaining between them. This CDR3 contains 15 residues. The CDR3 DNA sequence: TGTGCCAGCAGTGGGCCAGGGCGAGGAAGTTCACCCCTCCACTTT. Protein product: CASSGPGRGSSPLHF.